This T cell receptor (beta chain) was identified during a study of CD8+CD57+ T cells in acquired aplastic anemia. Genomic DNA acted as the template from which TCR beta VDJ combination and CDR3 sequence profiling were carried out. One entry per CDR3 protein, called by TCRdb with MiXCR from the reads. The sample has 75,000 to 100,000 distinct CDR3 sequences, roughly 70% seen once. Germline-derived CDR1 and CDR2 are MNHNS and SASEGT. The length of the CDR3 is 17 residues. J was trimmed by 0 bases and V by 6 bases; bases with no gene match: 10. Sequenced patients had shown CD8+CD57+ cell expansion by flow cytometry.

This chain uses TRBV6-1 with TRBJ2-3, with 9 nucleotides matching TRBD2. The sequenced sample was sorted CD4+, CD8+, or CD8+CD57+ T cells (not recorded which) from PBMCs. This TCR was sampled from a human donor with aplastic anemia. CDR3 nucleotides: TGTGCCAGCAGGCCTCTTCTACTAGCGGGCAGCACAGATACGCAGTATTTT. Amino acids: CASRPLLLAGSTDTQYF.